The 19 T cell receptor beta chains presented below share a single source sample, sequenced in a study of siplizumab effects on memory and regulatory T cells. TCRdb keeps only in-frame clones here, not all; method: immunoSEQ multiplex PCR. The table records tens of thousands of clones, 75% to 95% of them present only once. The sequencing input was CD8+ T cells sorted from blood. The source is a human donor in good health.

J is TRBJ1-1 and V is TRBV6-5; D not resolved. Trimming took 5 bases from V and 2 from J, leaving 9 bases between them. The CDR3 consists of 13 residues. CDR1 is MNHEY, CDR2 SVGAGI, per germline. CDR3 bases: TGTGCCAGCAGTGAATGGCAAAACACTGAAGCTTTCTTT. As protein: CASSEWQNTEAFF.

The chain recombines TRBV29-1 with TRBJ1-2; TRBD1 aligns across 8 bases. The CDR3 sequence is 14 residues long. J was trimmed by 4 bases and V by 4 bases; bases with no gene match: 8. CDR1 and CDR2 (germline): SQVTM, ANQGSEA. CDR3 sequence: CSVGGSGTGYGYTF. The CDR3 DNA sequence: TGCAGCGTTGGGGGGTCCGGGACAGGCTATGGCTACACCTTC.

The chain employs TRBV2 and TRBJ2-2; TRBD2 might be the D (5 bases). This CDR3 has 14 amino acids. From germline, CDR1 is SNHLY and CDR2 FYNNEI. Trimming left V 4 bases short and J 9 bases short, with 15 bases between. The CDR3 here is CASSAFLGEWELFF. The CDR3, as DNA: TGTGCCAGCAGTGCCTTTTTGGGAGAGTGGGAGCTGTTTTTT.

The CDR3 is CASRVEEAPYEQYF. CDR3 DNA: TGTGCCAGCAGGGTAGAGGAGGCCCCCTACGAGCAGTACTTC. J is TRBJ2-7 and V is TRBV7-2; D is perhaps TRBD2 (5 bases). The CDR3 has 14 residues. The V end lost 6 bases, the J end lost 2 bases, and 14 bases lay between the germline ends. The germline CDR1 and CDR2 sequences are SGHTA and FQGNSA.

The V gene is TRBV19, the J gene TRBJ1-2, with 8 bases identical to TRBD1. J was trimmed by 5 bases and V by 7 bases; bases with no gene match: 0. The CDR3 totals 11 residues. The germline V gene encodes CDR1 LNHDA and CDR2 SQIVND (reference sequence). In nucleotides, the CDR3 is TGTGCCAGTAACAGGGGGTATGGCTACACCTTC. Translating it yields CASNRGYGYTF.

The V call is TRBV5-6, the J call TRBJ2-3, with a tentative D call TRBD2 (6 bases). Per the germline V gene, CDR1 is SGHDT and CDR2 is YYEEEE. Trimming removed 6 bases at V and 3 bases at J, with 17 bases between. The CDR3 loop spans 15 amino acids. CDR3 amino acids: CASIEGGLGTDTQYF. CDR3 bases: TGTGCCAGCATCGAGGGAGGTCTTGGTACAGATACGCAGTATTTT.

The CDR3 DNA reads TGTGCCAGTAGTACCACCCCGAGCTCCTACGAGCAGTACTTC. This encodes CASSTTPSSYEQYF. The chain has TRBV19 and TRBJ2-7; D is ambiguous. The length of the CDR3 is 14 residues. Per the germline V gene, CDR1 is LNHDA and CDR2 is SQIVND (reference sequence). The V end was cut by 4 bases, the J end by 0 bases, with 10 bases between.

There are a few counts of this clone. The same CDR3 arises from other DNA sequences in this sample as well. This sequence joins TRBV18 and TRBJ2-7; possibly TRBD1 for D (5 bases). The CDR3 runs to 13 residues. Trimming shortened V by 2 bases and J by 0 bases, and 5 bases separated the two germline ends. Germline assignment: CDR1 KGHSH and CDR2 LQKENI. The CDR3 loop is CASSPGASYEQYF. CDR3 nucleotide sequence: TGTGCCAGCTCACCAGGGGCCTCCTACGAGCAGTACTTC. Based on the CDR3 plus reference TRBV18 and TRBJ2-7, the full variable domain is NAGVMQNPRHLVRRRGQEARLRCSPMKGHSHVYWYRQLPEEGLKFMVYLQKENIIDESGMPKERFSAEFPKEGPSILRIQQVVRGDSAAYFCASSPGASYEQYFGPGTRLTVT.

The chain joins TRBV5-1 to TRBJ1-1; tentative D call: TRBD1 (6 bases). V dropped 3 bases and J dropped 4 bases, with 16 bases sitting between them. Germline V lookup: CDR1 SGHRS, CDR2 YFSETQ. The CDR3 length is 15 residues. The CDR3 loop reads CASSWGQGPGTEAFF. CDR3 sequence (DNA): TGCGCCAGCAGCTGGGGCCAGGGGCCGGGCACTGAAGCTTTCTTT.

The V and J genes are TRBV6-6 and TRBJ2-7; D is unclear. Germline CDR1 reads MNHNY; CDR2 reads SVGAGI (reference sequence). The V and J ends lost 0 bases and 7 bases respectively, with 4 bases between them. CDR3 size: 11 residues. Here the CDR3 DNA reads TGTGCCAGCAGTTACTCAAAGGAGCAGTACTTC. As protein: CASSYSKEQYF.

V and J are TRBV27 and TRBJ1-3; the D is unclear. This CDR3 comprises 13 residues. Germline-derived CDR1 and CDR2 are MNHEY and SMNVEV (reference sequence). V was shortened by 6 bases and J by 0 bases, with 6 bases between the two germline ends. CDR3 sequence reads: CASRGISGNTIYF. CDR3 sequence (DNA): TGTGCCAGCAGGGGAATCTCTGGAAACACCATATATTTT.

V gene TRBV7-6 combines with J gene TRBJ1-1; possible D gene TRBD1, 5 bases. Germline V CDR1 and CDR2: SGHVS, FNYEAQ. With 7 bases removed from V and 6 bases from J, the gap between germline ends came to 15 bases. The CDR3 has 13 residues. The CDR3 nucleotides are TGTGCCAGCACCCAACTTGAGGGACCTGAAGCTTTCTTT. This gives the protein CASTQLEGPEAFF.

This chain connects TRBV4-1 to TRBJ1-3, with D possibly matching TRBD1 (5 bases). The CDR3 runs to 19 residues. The V gene lost 0 bases and the J gene lost 0 bases, with 18 bases spanning the gap. Per germline, CDR1 MGHRA and CDR2 YSYEKL. The CDR3 nucleotides read TGCGCCAGCAGCCAAGACCCTTTGACAGAGTATTACTCTGGAAACACCATATATTTT. Its translation: CASSQDPLTEYYSGNTIYF.

The chain joins TRBV19 to TRBJ2-7; a weak D match, TRBD2 (6 bases). Trimming took 3 bases from V and 4 from J, leaving 13 bases between them. Germline CDR1 and CDR2: LNHDA and SQIVND (reference sequence). This CDR3 comprises 14 residues. The CDR3 spells CASSIYWGVYEQYF. CDR3 nucleotide sequence: TGTGCCAGTAGTATTTACTGGGGGGTATACGAGCAGTACTTC.

The rearrangement uses TRBV2 and TRBJ2-2, with D perhaps TRBD1 (6 bases). The germline V gene encodes CDR1 SNHLY and CDR2 FYNNEI. Trimming took off 5 bases at V and 2 bases at J, with 15 bases between the two ends. The CDR3 is 16 residues long. The CDR3 DNA reads as TGTGCCAGCAGTCATCCCGGGACACCCAACACCGGGGAGCTGTTTTTT. Translating gives CASSHPGTPNTGELFF.

The chain links TRBV27 to TRBJ2-1; weak D call: TRBD1 (5 bases). The CDR3 is made up of 14 amino acids. Between the trimmed V and J ends, which lost 2 bases and 2 bases, there was a span of 7 bases. Per germline, CDR1 MNHEY and CDR2 SMNVEV (reference sequence). The CDR3 nucleotides are TGTGCCAGCAGTTTAATGGACACCTACAATGAGCAGTTCTTC. Its protein product is CASSLMDTYNEQFF.

The rearrangement links TRBV18 to TRBJ2-1; D is unresolved. The CDR3 is made up of 12 amino acids. Germline V lookup: CDR1 KGHSH, CDR2 LQKENI. V lost 2 bases and J lost 6, with 5 bases in between. This chain's CDR3 is CASSPGSNEQFF. In nucleotides, the CDR3 is TGTGCCAGCTCACCAGGGTCCAATGAGCAGTTCTTC.

The chain is built from TRBV29-1 and TRBJ2-1; 8 nucleotides line up with TRBD2. From germline, CDR1 is SQVTM and CDR2 ANQGSEA. The CDR3 is 15 residues long. Trimming removed 7 bases from V and 0 bases from J; junction bases left unmatched: 8. CDR3 nucleotides: TGCAGCGGCCGGACTAGCCCGAGCTCCTACAATGAGCAGTTCTTC. Translation gives CSGRTSPSSYNEQFF.

J is TRBJ2-1 and V is TRBV7-9, with D unresolved. This CDR3 is 15 amino acids long. In germline, CDR1 is SEHNR, CDR2 FQNEAQ (reference sequence). The germline V and J ends were trimmed by 2 bases and 7 bases, with 15 bases remaining between them. Written as DNA, the CDR3 is TGTGCCAGCAGCTTAACACTCTCCTATGGGAATGAGCAGTTCTTC. As protein: CASSLTLSYGNEQFF.